This entry lists 15 T cell receptor beta chains sequenced from one sample in a study of blood T cell repertoires in COVID-19. TCRdb's table, derived via immunoSEQ multiplex PCR, lists solely in-frame clones and lacks some. The sample shows roughly 120,000 clones, around 88% of them seen only once. The specimen was peripheral blood. These receptors all come from a woman aged 50 to 60 with active or convalescent COVID-19.

V and J are TRBV21-1 and TRBJ2-7; the table's D call, TRBD2, was not checked against the DNA. TRBV21-1 is reported as a pseudogene. The CDR3 runs 19 residues. As DNA, the CDR3 is TGTGCCAGCAGCAAAGTTGTTGTTAGCGGGAGGGCCGTCCCCTACGAGCAGTACTTC. Translated: CASSKVVVSGRAVPYEQYF.

This chain joins TRBV28 and TRBJ1-2; no definite D call. This CDR3 has 12 amino acids. The germline CDR1 and CDR2 sequences are MDHEN and SYDVKM. Deletions cut 6 bases from V and 6 bases from J, with 11 bases between. CDR3: CASSPLKNGYTF. In DNA form, the CDR3 reads TGTGCCAGCAGCCCCCTAAAAAATGGCTACACCTTC.

This chain uses TRBV30 with TRBJ2-7; 9 nucleotides align to TRBD1. The CDR3 is 16 residues long. With 5 bases clipped from V and 5 bases from J, the junction kept 16 bases outside the gene matches. Germline CDR1 is GTSNPN and CDR2 is SVGIG (reference sequence). This chain's CDR3 is CAWGPGLGQGKNEQYF. The CDR3 bases are TGTGCCTGGGGACCCGGGCTGGGACAGGGAAAAAACGAGCAGTACTTC.

The rearrangement joins TRBV11-2 to TRBJ2-7; weak D call: TRBD1 (6 bases). V lost 1 base to trimming and J lost 4 bases, with 14 bases between them. The CDR3 totals 15 residues. Looked up from germline, CDR1 is SGHAT and CDR2 is FQNNGV. CDR3 sequence reads: CASSLVGQGRYEQYF. The CDR3 DNA is TGTGCCAGCAGCTTAGTGGGGCAGGGGCGGTACGAGCAGTACTTC.

Concerning this clone itself: A junction boundary mismatches the germline segment, possibly from a read error. The chain employs TRBV7-7 and TRBJ2-7; TRBD1 might be the D (6 bases). The CDR3 runs to 14 residues. CDR1 SSHAT and CDR2 FNYEAQ come from the germline V gene (reference sequence). Written as DNA, the CDR3 is TGTGCTAGCAGCGCCACGGACAGCTCCTACGAGCAGTACTTC. Its protein product is CASSATDSSYEQYF.

The V and J genes are TRBV5-4 and TRBJ2-7, with a possible D match to TRBD1 (5 bases). Germline CDR1 SGHNT, CDR2 YYREEE (reference sequence). The CDR3 is 16 amino acids. Between the trimmed V and J ends, which lost 0 bases and 4 bases, there was a span of 17 bases. In DNA form, the CDR3 reads TGTGCCAGCAGCTTGGATTGGGCAGGGAAAGTTTACGAGCAGTACTTC. Residues: CASSLDWAGKVYEQYF.

V and J are TRBV5-4 and TRBJ1-1; D remains unclear. Germline V lookup: CDR1 SGHNT, CDR2 YYREEE (reference sequence). V gave up 0 bases and J gave up 5 bases, with 5 bases separating them. This CDR3 contains 12 residues. The CDR3: CASSLERTEAFF. The CDR3, as DNA: TGTGCCAGCAGCTTGGAGCGGACTGAAGCTTTCTTT.

This rearrangement joins TRBV27 to TRBJ2-1, with TRBD2 identical over 8 bases. This CDR3 has 16 residues. Germline loops: CDR1 MNHEY, CDR2 SMNVEV (reference sequence). The junction had 12 bases not matched to a gene; V was cut back by 7 bases and J by 4 bases. CDR3 bases: TGTGCCAGCAAACAGAGACCGGGACTAGGGTACAATGAGCAGTTCTTC. Translation gives CASKQRPGLGYNEQFF.

The rearrangement joins TRBV28 to TRBJ1-4; possibly TRBD1 for D (6 bases). The germline gives CDR1 MDHEN, CDR2 SYDVKM. V was pared by 4 bases and J by 7 bases, with 16 bases between. This CDR3 comprises 15 residues. The DNA for the CDR3 is TGTGCCAGCAGTTCTCGACAGGATACGGGTGAAAAACTGTTTTTT. Its translation: CASSSRQDTGEKLFF.

This chain uses TRBV4-3 with TRBJ1-6, with 7 bases aligning to TRBD1. In germline, CDR1 is LGHNA, CDR2 YSLEER. The trim removed 0 bases at V and 7 bases at J, leaving 3 bases unmatched. The CDR3 runs to 15 residues. The CDR3 region has the DNA TGCGCCAGCAGCCAAGAAGCCAGGGGGAATTCACCCCTCCACTTT. Translated: CASSQEARGNSPLHF.

This chain joins TRBV28 and TRBJ2-3; TRBD2 agrees at 9 bases. Germline values: CDR1 MDHEN, CDR2 SYDVKM. This CDR3 is built from 16 residues. V shed 5 bases, J shed 5 bases, and the junction held 11 bases outside the gene matches. CDR3 bases: TGTGCCAGCAGTACCATAGCGGGAGCTCCTAGAGATACGCAGTATTTT. Amino acid sequence: CASSTIAGAPRDTQYF.

The rearrangement links TRBV5-6 to TRBJ2-1, with D possibly matching TRBD2 (5 bases). Germline lookup yields CDR1 SGHDT and CDR2 YYEEEE. V gave up 4 bases and J gave up 2 bases, with 19 bases separating them. This CDR3 has 17 amino acids. The CDR3 DNA follows: TGTGCCAGCAGCCCCTTTTCCGGGGTCCTCACCTACAATGAGCAGTTCTTC. This translates into CASSPFSGVLTYNEQFF.

This clone was picked up a small number of times. One end of the junction does not line up with germline, which may come from a read error. This sequence joins TRBV11-2 and TRBJ1-5; D gene ambiguous. Germline V gene sequence: CDR1 SGHAT, CDR2 FQNNGV. The CDR3 has 13 residues. CDR3 loop: CASSLESYQPQHF. The CDR3 DNA reads as TGTGCCAGCAGCCTAGAGAGTTATCAGCCCCAGCATTTT.

V gene TRBV5-5 combines with J gene TRBJ1-3; D call uncertain. Trimming stripped 1 base from V and 4 bases from J, with 12 bases between. CDR1 and CDR2 (germline): SGHKS, YYEKEE (reference sequence). CDR3 length equals 15 residues. The CDR3 reads CASSLFRVGGNTIYF. For the CDR3, the DNA is TGTGCCAGCAGCTTGTTTCGGGTAGGAGGAAACACCATATATTTT.

The chain links TRBV3-1 (or the pseudogene TRBV3-2) to TRBJ2-1, with 12 bases identical to TRBD2. This CDR3 comprises 18 residues. The germline CDR1 and CDR2 sequences are LGHDT and YNNKEL (reference sequence). The V segment lost 4 bases and the J segment 10 bases; nucleotides outside the gene matches: 17. The CDR3 region has the DNA TGTGCCAGCAGCCCCGGACGGAGTGCTAGCGGGAGGGGTCGAGAGCAGTTCTTC. This gives the protein CASSPGRSASGRGREQFF.